The present T cell receptor (beta chain) was sequenced within a study of PD-L1 blockade in urothelial cancer listed by TCRdb under 2017. About the study as a whole: Therapy was started at some point between 2012 and 2014 for all patients, and atezolizumab 1,200 mg was administered intravenously every 3 weeks. About 85% of the 29 patients were males with bladder-origin urothelial cancer, and about 65% of the roughly 30 reported a prior smoking history. Patients had an ECOG performance status of 0 or 1 and had received between 0 and 3 prior chemotherapy regimens. Blood samples were analyzed at 3 weeks after treatment start (second dose) and at 6 weeks after treatment start. Blood samples yielded a median of about 150,000 T cells and more than 75,000 unique TCRs, with median clonality 0.080. An exploratory multi-omic analysis was conducted of the somatic, immune and clinical correlates of response to PD-L1 blockade with atezolizumab in urothelial cancer. Pretreatment tumor samples, along with matched peripheral blood serially collected before and after atezolizumab treatment, were subjected to TCR sequencing. Durable clinical benefit was defined as a progression-free survival longer than 6 months, and TCR features were additionally tested against progression-free survival and overall survival. In the same patients, whole exome sequencing and RNA sequencing of pretreatment tumors were performed in addition to TCR sequencing. Durable clinical benefit was achieved by nine patients and was not achieved by 20 patients. Just over 28 patients had pretreatment blood TCR-seq, some 25 had at least one posttreatment blood collection, and some 25 had tumor TCR-seq.

Worth noting for this clone: Its antigen has not been determined. At one of its ends the junction is not consistent with the germline gene, which may arise from a read error.

A total of under 30 patients with locally advanced or metastatic urothelial carcinoma, treated at Memorial Sloan Kettering on a trial protocol, made up the cohort. Peripheral blood mononuclear cells were collected from each patient pretreatment and during treatment, giving between 1 and 8 total time points per patient. The Qiagen DNeasy Blood extraction kit was used to purify genomic DNA from total PBMCs and tumor samples. PBMCs were collected pretreatment and during treatment, and were isolated and stored as previously described. Counted from cysteine to phenylalanine, this CDR3 has 14 amino acids. CDR3 DNA is the only sequence kept; it has 42 bases, read in frame from the first base. CDR1 and CDR2 were assigned from the germline V gene (reference sequence) as MNHEY and SMNVEV. To estimate absolute template abundance from read counts, synthetic TCR analog templates were spiked into each PCR. Using the immunoSEQ assay, TCRbeta CDR3 regions were amplified from genomic DNA with bias-controlled V and J gene primers. Rearranged TCRbeta segments were sequenced at approximately 20X coverage. Regarding the original processing steps: Sequencing errors were corrected by clustering, and CDR3s were annotated against IMGT so that V, D and J genes could be assigned. Only productive TCRbeta rearrangements were used in downstream analyses, excluding out-of-frame or stop-codon sequences. Clonality was calculated as one minus the Shannon entropy normalized by the log of the number of unique productive sequences. Fisher's exact test with Benjamini-Hochberg correction, using a cutoff of adjusted p below 0.01, was how clones that differed between time points or between blood and tumor were identified. TCRdb obtained this table from immuneACCESS and retained in-frame rearrangements with V and J assigned. These tables miss some clones; where compared with another copy, unresolved V genes account for less than half of the shortfall, and the remainder is unexplained. Clonal size and the V and J genes are those of that table, whereas D and trimming came from the DNA. The sample records roughly 44,000 clones, around 80% of which are singletons. About 3.3% of the sample rests with the top ten.

The investigation overall reported the following: A pretreatment peripheral blood TCR clonality below the median was linked to improved progression-free and overall survival. Because of the small sample size (n ≈ 31) and the many exploratory analyses performed, the results are intended to be regarded as hypothesis-generating. Greater expansion of tumor-associated TCR clones in peripheral blood 3 weeks after the start of treatment was observed in patients with durable benefit (n of about 21, p = 0.022).

The V gene is TRBV27 and the J gene is TRBJ1-1, with 8 bases matching TRBD1. This specimen consisted of PBMCs, obtained around atezolizumab (anti-PD-L1) treatment. The receptor was isolated from a man in his sixties or seventies with urothelial cancer. The CDR3 region: CACSIMQGATEAFF. In nucleotide form, the sequence is TGTGCCTGCAGCATAATGCAGGGGGCGACTGAAGCTTTCTTT.